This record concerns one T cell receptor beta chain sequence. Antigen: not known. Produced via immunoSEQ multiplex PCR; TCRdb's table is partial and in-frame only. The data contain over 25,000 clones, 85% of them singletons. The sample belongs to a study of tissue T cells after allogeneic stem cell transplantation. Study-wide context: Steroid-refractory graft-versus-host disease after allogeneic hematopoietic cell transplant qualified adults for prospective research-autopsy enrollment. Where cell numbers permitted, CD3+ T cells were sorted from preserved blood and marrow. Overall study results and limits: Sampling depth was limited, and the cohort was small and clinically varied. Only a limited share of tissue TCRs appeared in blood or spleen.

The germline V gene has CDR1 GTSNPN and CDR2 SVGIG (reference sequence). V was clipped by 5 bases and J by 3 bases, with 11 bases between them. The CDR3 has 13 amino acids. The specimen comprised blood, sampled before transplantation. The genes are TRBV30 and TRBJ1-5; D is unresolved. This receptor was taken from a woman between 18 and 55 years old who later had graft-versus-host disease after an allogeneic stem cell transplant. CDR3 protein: CAWERAFNQPQHF. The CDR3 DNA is TGTGCCTGGGAACGAGCATTCAATCAGCCCCAGCATTTT. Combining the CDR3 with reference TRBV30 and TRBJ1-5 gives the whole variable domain SQTIHQWPATLVQPVGSPLSLECTVEGTSNPNLYWYRQAAGRGLQLLFYSVGIGQISSEVPQNLSASRPQDRQFILSSKKLLLSDSGFYLCAWERAFNQPQHFGDGTRLSIL.